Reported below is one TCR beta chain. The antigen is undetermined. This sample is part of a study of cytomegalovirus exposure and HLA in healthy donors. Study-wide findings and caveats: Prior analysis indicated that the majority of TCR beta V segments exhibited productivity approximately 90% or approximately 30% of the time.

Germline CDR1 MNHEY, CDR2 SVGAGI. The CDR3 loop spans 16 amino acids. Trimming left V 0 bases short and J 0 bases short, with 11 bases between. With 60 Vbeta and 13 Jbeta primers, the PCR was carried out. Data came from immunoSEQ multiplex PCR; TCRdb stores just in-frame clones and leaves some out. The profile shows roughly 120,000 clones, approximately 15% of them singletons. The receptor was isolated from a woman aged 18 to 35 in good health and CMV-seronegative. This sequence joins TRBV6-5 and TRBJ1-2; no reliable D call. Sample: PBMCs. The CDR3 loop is CASSYSLQIANYGYTF. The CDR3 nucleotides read TGTGCCAGCAGTTACTCGCTTCAAATAGCTAACTATGGCTACACCTTC.